One sample yielded the 22 T cell receptor beta chains listed below, sequenced in a study of T-cell reconstitution after alpha-beta-depleted transplantation in children. Using unique molecular identifiers, the investigators prepared the TCRbeta library. TCRdb independently ran MiXCR on the PCR reads; one entry per CDR3 protein. The data show about 510,000 distinct CDR3 sequences, 9.5% to 12% seen once. The source material was PBMCs, mostly from graft donor cells, sampled 180 days after TCRalphabeta/CD19-depleted stem cell transplant. These receptors came from a female patient younger than 10 who had a stem cell transplant for aplastic anemia, so the T cells may come from the graft donor.

CDR3 protein: CASSLYYHGQGDEETQYF. For the CDR3, the DNA is TGTGCCAGCAGTTTATACTACCACGGACAGGGGGACGAAGAGACCCAGTACTTC. The chain couples TRBV12-3 or TRBV12-4 to TRBJ2-5, with 10 positions matching TRBD1. J lost 3 bases, V lost 2 bases, and 12 bases had no gene match. The CDR3 loop spans 18 amino acids.

This clonotype has ten or more counts. The rearrangement uses TRBV7-2 and TRBJ2-7; TRBD2 is a possible D gene (5 bases). V dropped 5 bases and J dropped 5 bases, with 7 bases sitting between them. Germline loops: CDR1 SGHTA, CDR2 FQGNSA. The CDR3 runs 11 residues. The CDR3 region is CASSPGNEQYF. CDR3 sequence (DNA): TGTGCCAGCAGCCCCGGGAACGAGCAGTACTTC.

In its sample, this clonotype was seen many times. J is TRBJ1-1 and V is TRBV6-5; D call uncertain. Per germline, CDR1 MNHEY and CDR2 SVGAGI. V was shortened by 2 bases and J by 10 bases, with 14 bases between the two germline ends. This CDR3 has 13 amino acids. CDR3 sequence: CASSYTRTAGAFF. CDR3 DNA: TGTGCCAGCAGTTACACCCGGACGGCAGGAGCTTTCTTT.

The gene calls are TRBV15 and TRBJ2-5; D unclear. In germline, CDR1 is LNHNV, CDR2 YYDKDF (reference sequence). Trimming stripped 4 bases from V and 5 bases from J, with 11 bases between. This CDR3 has 13 residues. The CDR3 region has the DNA TGTGCCACCAGCATACCCTGGGTGGAGACCCAGTACTTC. It codes for CATSIPWVETQYF. The full variable domain, in which reference TRBV15 and TRBJ2-5 provide the parts outside the CDR3, is DAMVIQNPRYQVTQFGKPVTLSCSQTLNHNVMYWYQQKSSQAPKLLFHYYDKDFNNEADTPDNFQSRRPNTSFCFLDIRSPGLGDTAMYLCATSIPWVETQYFGPGTRLLVL.

The chain is built from TRBV20-1 and TRBJ1-5; D not resolved. From germline, CDR1 is DFQATT and CDR2 SNEGSKA (reference sequence). With 3 bases removed from V and 0 bases from J, the gap between germline ends came to 15 bases. The CDR3 is 16 residues long. The DNA of the CDR3 is TGCAGTGCTAGTAGTCTGACGACATATAGCAATCAGCCCCAGCATTTT. Protein product: CSASSLTTYSNQPQHF.

The chain is built from TRBV19 and TRBJ1-5; D is possibly TRBD1 (6 bases). CDR1 LNHDA and CDR2 SQIVND come from the germline V gene (reference sequence). V lost 9 bases to trimming and J lost 4 bases, with 16 bases between them. This CDR3 is built from 14 residues. The CDR3 nucleotides read TGTGCCAGCTCAGGGGCCCGGGGGAATCAGCCCCAGCATTTT. It encodes CASSGARGNQPQHF.

For the CDR3, the DNA is TGTGCCAGCAGCTATAGGGGCTCTTTCAACAATGAGCAGTTCTTC. This gives the protein CASSYRGSFNNEQFF. This chain uses TRBV7-9 with TRBJ2-1; perhaps TRBD1 as D (5 bases). The V gene lost 4 bases and the J gene lost 5 bases, with 15 bases spanning the gap. The CDR3 covers 15 residues. Germline CDR1 and CDR2: SEHNR and FQNEAQ (reference sequence).

This clonotype was seen only a few times. CDR3 DNA sequence: TGTGCCAGCTCACCACGGCGGCAGCCTGGAAACACCATATATTTT. This translates into CASSPRRQPGNTIYF. The rearrangement links TRBV18 to TRBJ1-3, with unresolved D. CDR1 is KGHSH and CDR2 is LQKENI in the germline V gene. The V end lost 1 base, the J end lost 2 bases, and 9 bases lay between the germline ends. The CDR3 sequence is 15 residues long. Together with reference TRBV18 and TRBJ1-3, the CDR3 gives the full variable domain: NAGVMQNPRHLVRRRGQEARLRCSPMKGHSHVYWYRQLPEEGLKFMVYLQKENIIDESGMPKERFSAEFPKEGPSILRIQQVVRGDSAAYFCASSPRRQPGNTIYFGEGSWLTVV.

The sample holds a few counts of this clonotype. The V and J genes are TRBV20-1 and TRBJ2-7, with TRBD1 as a possible D gene (6 bases). Germline V gene lookup returns CDR1 DFQATT and CDR2 SNEGSKA (reference sequence). CDR3 length equals 12 residues. The CDR3 bases are TGCAGCGCTAGAGGGGGTGGGGACGAGCAGTACGTC. It codes for CSARGGGDEQYV.

This clonotype has only a few counts. The chain has TRBV7-2 and TRBJ2-7, with D unclear. V lost 1 base and J 3 bases, leaving 19 bases between the germline ends. The CDR3 sequence is 17 residues long. Germline V gives CDR1 SGHTA, CDR2 FQGNSA. The CDR3 loop is CASSLGVTGADGYEQYV. CDR3 nucleotides: TGTGCCAGCAGCTTAGGGGTGACTGGCGCGGACGGCTACGAGCAGTACGTC.

V and J are TRBV14 and TRBJ2-1; a possible D gene is TRBD2 (6 bases). This CDR3 is 13 amino acids long. V lost 4 bases and J lost 11, with 15 bases in between. CDR1 SGHDN and CDR2 FVKESK come from the germline V gene. Written as DNA, the CDR3 is TGTGCCAGCAGCCCACACATCGGGAGAAAGCAGTTCTTC. This encodes CASSPHIGRKQFF.

This clonotype was observed a handful of times. The chain combines TRBV20-1 with TRBJ2-7, with D possibly being TRBD2 (6 bases). The CDR3 has 11 residues. Trimming removed 3 bases from V and 6 bases from J, with 9 bases in between. Germline CDR1 reads DFQATT; CDR2 reads SNEGSKA (reference sequence). CDR3 DNA sequence: TGCAGTGCTAGGTCGCGGGGCGAGCAGTACGTC. This sequence encodes CSARSRGEQYV.

In its sample, this clonotype was seen a few times. This chain uses TRBV6-6 with TRBJ2-7; 7 nucleotides align to TRBD1. Germline CDR1 MNHNY, CDR2 SVGAGI (reference sequence). The CDR3 is made up of 12 amino acids. J gave up 5 bases and V 6 bases, and 4 bases lay outside the gene matches. CDR3 in amino acids: CASRTGSDEQYF. CDR3 sequence (DNA): TGTGCCAGCAGGACAGGGAGCGACGAGCAGTACTTC.

This clonotype was counted at least ten times. The rearrangement joins TRBV24-1 to TRBJ2-5; D is undetermined. Trimming took 3 bases from V and 4 from J, leaving 17 bases between them. The CDR3 spans 16 residues. CDR1 and CDR2 (germline): KGHDR, SFDVKD. CDR3 protein: CATSDTKGRVGETQYF. The CDR3 coding sequence is TGTGCCACCAGTGATACGAAGGGTAGAGTAGGAGAGACCCAGTACTTC.

In its sample, this clonotype was seen a few times. The chain couples TRBV28 to TRBJ1-1; D not resolved. V was clipped by 0 bases and J by 4 bases, with 9 bases between them. The CDR3 totals 14 residues. Germline CDR1 reads MDHEN; CDR2 reads SYDVKM. The CDR3 loop is CASSLWGRGTEAFF. In nucleotides, the CDR3 is TGTGCCAGCAGTTTATGGGGTCGCGGCACTGAAGCTTTCTTT.

This clonotype showed up just a few times. This chain connects TRBV6-2 or TRBV6-3 to TRBJ2-7, with 10 bases fitting TRBD2. Trimming removed 2 bases from V and 2 bases from J; junction bases left unmatched: 6. The germline CDR1 and CDR2 sequences are MNHEY and SVGEGT. This CDR3 comprises 16 residues. The CDR3 protein is CASSYGLAGDTYEQYF. For the CDR3, the DNA is TGTGCCAGCAGTTACGGGCTAGCGGGGGACACCTACGAGCAGTACTTC.

This clonotype was observed many times. The chain is built from TRBV6-1 and TRBJ2-1, with D unresolved. The V and J ends lost 5 bases and 3 bases respectively, with 14 bases between them. CDR3 length: 15 residues. Germline lookup yields CDR1 MNHNS and CDR2 SASEGT. The CDR3 coding sequence is TGTGCCAGCAGTCCTCTACGCGGACGCTACAATGAGCAGTTCTTC. Translating gives CASSPLRGRYNEQFF.

This sequence joins TRBV2 and TRBJ2-1; TRBD2 matches 8 bases. The CDR3 spans 13 residues. The germline V gene encodes CDR1 SNHLY and CDR2 FYNNEI. Trimming removed 7 bases from V and 9 bases from J; junction bases left unmatched: 8. CDR3 amino acids: CASKAGGWAEQFF. The DNA for the CDR3 is TGTGCCAGCAAGGCGGGAGGATGGGCTGAGCAGTTCTTC.

To note about this clonotype: With a much larger clone just one base away, this may be a read error. The chain has TRBV12-3 or TRBV12-4 and TRBJ2-5; D call uncertain. The CDR3 spans 15 residues. Trimming left V 8 bases short and J 5 bases short, with 21 bases between. This CDR3 is CASSPVQMILETQYF. The DNA for the CDR3 is TGTGCCAGCTCGCCTGTCCAGATGATTCTGGAGACCCAGTACTTC.

The chain links TRBV6-2 or TRBV6-3 to TRBJ2-7; perhaps TRBD1 as D (6 bases). Germline lookup yields CDR1 MNHEY and CDR2 SVGEGT. The V and J ends lost 5 bases and 6 bases respectively, with 20 bases between them. CDR3 length: 15 residues. CDR3 DNA: TGTGCCAGCAGTCCGACCGGGACACCCTTGGGCGAGCAGTACTTC. This encodes CASSPTGTPLGEQYF.

This clonotype was picked up a small number of times. The chain is built from TRBV6-2 or TRBV6-3 and TRBJ2-1; D not resolved. The germline V and J ends were trimmed by 6 bases and 4 bases, with 7 bases remaining between them. The CDR3 runs to 12 residues. Germline V CDR1 and CDR2: MNHEY, SVGEGT. The CDR3 coding sequence is TGTGCCAGCAGAAGGGAATACAATGAGCAGTTCTTC. Translating gives CASRREYNEQFF.

J is TRBJ1-2 and V is TRBV7-2; TRBD1 is a possible D gene (5 bases). CDR1 and CDR2 from the germline V gene are SGHTA and FQGNSA. This CDR3 has 12 residues. Trimming left V 4 bases short and J 8 bases short, with 11 bases between. The CDR3 nucleotides read TGTGCCAGCAGCTCACCGACAGCGGGCTACACCTTC. Protein sequence: CASSSPTAGYTF. Using reference TRBV7-2 and TRBJ1-2 for the parts outside the CDR3, the full variable domain is GAGVSQSPSNKVTEKGKDVELRCDPISGHTALYWYRQSLGQGLEFLIYFQGNSAPDKSGLPSDRFSAERTGGSVSTLTIQRTQQEDSAVYLCASSSPTAGYTFGSGTRLTVV.